The rows below give T cell receptor beta chains drawn from one sample of a study of radiation and T cells in renal cell carcinoma. Using immunoSEQ multiplex PCR, the repertoire was profiled, and TCRdb retains in-frame clones only, with some absent. The sample includes 150,000 to 200,000 clones, around 89% of them seen just once. This material consisted of blood, taken from a patient whose treatment included radiotherapy and nephrectomy. All receptors derive from a woman aged 50 to 65 with renal cell carcinoma. Both conserved end residues are part of each CDR3. The D gene is left open where the match is weak. Only part of the rows carry a size: once, few, many, or a class if the clone is expanded.

TRBV5-4	-	TRBJ1-6	TRBD1	CASSLRTGDNSPLHF	TGTGCCAGCAGCTTAAGGACAGGGGATAATTCACCCCTCCACTTT
TRBV10-2	-	TRBJ2-3	TRBD1	CASGAGQGWPDTQYF	TGCGCCAGCGGGGCTGGACAGGGTTGGCCAGATACGCAGTATTTT
TRBV19	-	TRBJ2-1	TRBD1	CASSPNPGQVGDEQFF	TGTGCCAGTAGTCCTAACCCGGGACAGGTCGGGGATGAGCAGTTCTTC
TRBV19	-	TRBJ1-1	TRBD1	CASSIDLGTVGSVDTEAFF	TGTGCCAGTAGTATAGATTTGGGGACAGTCGGTTCCGTGGACACTGAAGCTTTCTTT
TRBV7-6	few	TRBJ1-6	-	CASSSGSPLHF	TGTGCCAGCAGCTCCGGTTCGCCCCTCCACTTT
TRBV4-3	-	TRBJ2-7	-	CASSQDWDSYEQYF	TGCGCCAGCAGCCAAGATTGGGACTCCTACGAGCAGTACTTC
TRBV2	-	TRBJ1-5	TRBD1	CASSADRGQVKPQHF	TGTGCCAGCAGTGCGGACAGGGGGCAGGTTAAGCCCCAGCATTTT
TRBV6-5	-	TRBJ2-7	-	CASSYSYRYEQYF	TGTGCCAGCAGTTACTCGTACAGATACGAGCAGTACTTC
TRBV7-2	-	TRBJ2-3	TRBD2	CASSFAGTTSTDTQYF	TGTGCCAGCAGCTTTGCTGGGACTACTAGCACAGATACGCAGTATTTT
TRBV5-8	-	TRBJ1-2	-	CASSFRRAINYGYTF	TGTGCCAGCAGCTTCCGGAGGGCGATTAACTATGGCTACACCTTC
TRBV5-6	few	TRBJ1-1	TRBD1	CASSRGTDPTEAFF	TGTGCCAGCAGCAGAGGGACAGATCCCACTGAAGCTTTCTTT
TRBV7-9	-	TRBJ1-1	-	CASTLGNTEAFF	TGTGCCAGCACCCTCGGTAACACTGAAGCTTTCTTT
TRBV7-9	-	TRBJ2-7	-	CASSSDGDEQYF	TGTGCCAGCAGCTCGGACGGGGACGAGCAGTACTTC
TRBV30	-	TRBJ1-1	-	CAWQGVLFHTEAFF	TGTGCCTGGCAAGGCGTCCTGTTCCACACTGAAGCTTTCTTT
TRBV18	-	TRBJ2-2	-	CASSPLDSGELFF	TGTGCCAGCTCACCACTTGATAGCGGGGAGCTGTTTTTT
TRBV14	few	TRBJ1-1	TRBD1	CASAWTGVQSGVF	TGTGCCAGCGCATGGACAGGGGTTCAGTCGGGGGTCTTT
TRBV7-2	-	TRBJ2-3	-	CASSGGPGTDTQYF	TGTGCCAGCAGCGGGGGGCCTGGCACAGATACGCAGTATTTT
TRBV7-2	-	TRBJ2-3	TRBD2	CASSPGGGFTDTQYF	TGTGCCAGCAGCCCTGGGGGGGGGTTCACAGATACGCAGTATTTT
TRBV7-3	-	TRBJ2-7	-	CASSLGSGYGEQYF	TGTGCCAGCAGCTTAGGGTCCGGATACGGGGAGCAGTACTTC
TRBV5-1	few	TRBJ1-1	-	CASTLGTNTEAFF	TGCGCCAGCACCCTCGGCACGAACACTGAAGCTTTCTTT
TRBV4-2	few	TRBJ1-2	-	CASSQDRREYGYTF	TGTGCCAGCAGCCAAGATCGACGGGAATATGGCTACACCTTC
TRBV6-5	-	TRBJ1-1	TRBD1	CASKIQGARTEAFF	TGTGCCAGCAAGATACAGGGGGCGCGCACTGAAGCTTTCTTT
TRBV19	-	TRBJ1-2	-	CASSTRTRAGYTF	TGTGCCAGTAGTACCCGGACACGGGCTGGCTACACCTTC